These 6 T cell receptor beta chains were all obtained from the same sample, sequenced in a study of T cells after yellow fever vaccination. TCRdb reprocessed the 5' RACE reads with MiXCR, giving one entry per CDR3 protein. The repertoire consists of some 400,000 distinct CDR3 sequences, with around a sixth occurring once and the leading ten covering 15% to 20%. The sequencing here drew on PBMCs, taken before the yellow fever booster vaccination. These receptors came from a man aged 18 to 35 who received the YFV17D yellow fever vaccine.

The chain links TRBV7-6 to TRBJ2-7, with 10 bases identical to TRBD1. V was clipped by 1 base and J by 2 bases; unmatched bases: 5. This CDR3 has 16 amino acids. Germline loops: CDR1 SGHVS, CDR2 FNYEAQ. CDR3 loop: CASSLVVGQGAYEQYF. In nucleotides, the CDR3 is TGTGCCAGCAGCTTAGTTGTTGGACAGGGGGCCTACGAGCAGTACTTC. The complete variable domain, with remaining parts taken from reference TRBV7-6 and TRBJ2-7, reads GAGVSQSPRYKVTKRGQDVALRCDPISGHVSLYWYRQALGQGPEFLTYFNYEAQQDKSGLPNDRFSAERPEGSISTLTIQRTEQRDSAMYRCASSLVVGQGAYEQYFGPGTRLTVT.

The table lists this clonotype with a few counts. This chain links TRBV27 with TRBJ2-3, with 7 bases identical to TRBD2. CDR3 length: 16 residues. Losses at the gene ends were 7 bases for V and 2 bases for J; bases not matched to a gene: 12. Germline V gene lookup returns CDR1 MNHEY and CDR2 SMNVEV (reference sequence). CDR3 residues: CASTSLSGLYTDTQYF. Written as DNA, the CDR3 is TGTGCCAGCACTTCCCTTAGCGGGTTATACACAGATACGCAGTATTTT.

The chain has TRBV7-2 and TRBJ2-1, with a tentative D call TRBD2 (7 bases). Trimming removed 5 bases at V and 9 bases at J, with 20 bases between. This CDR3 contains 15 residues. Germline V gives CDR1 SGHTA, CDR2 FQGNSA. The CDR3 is CASSKGGGGQGEQFF. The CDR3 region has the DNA TGTGCCAGCAGCAAGGGGGGCGGGGGTCAGGGTGAGCAGTTCTTC.

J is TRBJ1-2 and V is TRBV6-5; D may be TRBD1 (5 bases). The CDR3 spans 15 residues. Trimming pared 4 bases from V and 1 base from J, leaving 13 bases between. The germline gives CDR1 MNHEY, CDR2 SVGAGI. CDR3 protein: CASSSPQGDNYGYTF. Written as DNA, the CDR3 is TGTGCCAGCAGTTCCCCTCAGGGCGATAACTATGGCTACACCTTC.

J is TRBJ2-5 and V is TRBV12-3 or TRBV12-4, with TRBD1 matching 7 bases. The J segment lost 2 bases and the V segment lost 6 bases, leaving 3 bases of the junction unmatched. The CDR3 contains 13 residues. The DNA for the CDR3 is TGTGCCAGCAGAAAGACAGGGCAAGAGACCCAGTACTTC. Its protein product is CASRKTGQETQYF.

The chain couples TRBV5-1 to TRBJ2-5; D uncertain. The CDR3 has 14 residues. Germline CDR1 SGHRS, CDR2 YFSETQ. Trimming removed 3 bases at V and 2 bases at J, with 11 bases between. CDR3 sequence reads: CASSSQQTQETQYF. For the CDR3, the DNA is TGCGCCAGCAGCTCCCAACAGACGCAAGAGACCCAGTACTTC.